This T cell receptor (beta chain) was obtained from a study of T cell responses to AZD1222 COVID-19 vaccine (dated by TCRdb to the early 2020s). Regarding the complete study: Because spike-specific TCR depth and breadth did not differ between the two schedules, AZD1222 recipients who got a second dose at roughly 4 weeks were pooled with those who got a second dose at roughly 12 weeks. A total of about 250 trial participants underwent TCR sequencing, of whom about 210 had received two doses of AZD1222 and 26 had received two doses of the MenACWY control vaccine. Trial participants were enrolled into age subgroups of 18-55, 56-69 and 70-plus years, which contained approximately 150, 28 and 58 TCR-sequenced participants, respectively.

V and J lose 1 base and 3 bases, and a span of 13 bases separates them. CDR1 LNHDA and CDR2 SQIVND were looked up in the germline V gene (reference sequence). The CDR3, from cysteine to phenylalanine, totals 16 residues. Only the CDR3 DNA is retained, 48 bases long and in frame from the first base. The CDR3 regions of human TCRbeta chains were subjected to immunosequencing. As for the original processing: TCRs in the repertoires were compared against a reference library of SARS-CoV-2-specific TCRs that had been generated with the MIRA antigen-specificity platform. Breadth meant the fraction of unique TCRs that were SARS-CoV-2-associated, whereas depth meant the fraction of total T cells that were SARS-CoV-2-associated. Each spike-specific TCR was assigned to its reactive spike region and to a CD4 or CD8 class using the MIRA data. Log10-transformed breadth and depth values were compared by one-way ANOVA with Sidak's multiple comparisons tests. TCRdb took over this immuneACCESS table, retaining in-frame rearrangements with V and J assigned. Such tables are incomplete; in checked studies, under half of the missing clones stem from an unresolved V gene, and the remainder is unexplained. V and J calls and clone size are copied from that table; D and trimming were computed from the DNA. The sample includes 150,000 to 200,000 clones, with more than 85% observed a single time. Over 0.8% of the sample goes to the ten largest clones.

This clone has a handful of counts. The antigen this receptor binds is unknown. Per-base quality was not reported, and no clone a single base away is much larger than it. What the authors observed across the whole study: Epitopes outside the regions mutated in the B.1.351 and B.1.1.7 variants were reportedly recognized by nearly half of the unique spike-specific TCRs. CD4 TCRs associated with the vaccine covered the entire spike protein, and the dominant responses were in regions 160-218 and 743-854. Conclusions about previously exposed vaccinees were limited because only a handful of AZD1222 recipients were SARS-CoV-2 seropositive at baseline. The 56-69-year group was small, and its depth increase did not reach significance, likely because of low power. After two AZD1222 doses, both the breadth and the depth of spike-specific TCRs were significantly higher than at day 0 and than in MenACWY recipients. Participants were mostly white British, with more females than males. The authors suggested clonal diversity may have been underestimated. No day 14 peak-response samples were available, so repertoires were characterized only after the peak T cell response.

Taken with the paper, the label for time point translates to: baseline before first vaccination. The vaccinee samples were drawn from two UK trials, COV001 and COV002, one of which was a single-blind randomized controlled phase 2/3 trial testing AZD1222 (ChAdOx1 nCoV-19) in healthy adults. For TCRbeta chain sequencing, PBMC samples from trial participants were taken at day 0 and at day 28 after the second dose. The chain couples TRBV19 to TRBJ1-5; the D gene cannot be resolved reliably. The source of this sequence is an adult in good health. This specimen was peripheral blood, taken on day 0 of AZD1222 vaccination. CDR3 reads: CASSIGPREANQPQHF. The DNA sequence reads TGTGCCAGTAGTATAGGTCCACGGGAGGCCAATCAGCCCCAGCATTTT. The full variable domain, with segments outside the CDR3 supplied by the reference TRBV19 and TRBJ1-5 proteins, appears as DGGITQSPKYLFRKEGQNVTLSCEQNLNHDAMYWYRQDPGQGLRLIYYSQIVNDFQKGDIAEGYSVSREKKESFPLTVTSAQKNPTAFYLCASSIGPREANQPQHFGDGTRLSIL.